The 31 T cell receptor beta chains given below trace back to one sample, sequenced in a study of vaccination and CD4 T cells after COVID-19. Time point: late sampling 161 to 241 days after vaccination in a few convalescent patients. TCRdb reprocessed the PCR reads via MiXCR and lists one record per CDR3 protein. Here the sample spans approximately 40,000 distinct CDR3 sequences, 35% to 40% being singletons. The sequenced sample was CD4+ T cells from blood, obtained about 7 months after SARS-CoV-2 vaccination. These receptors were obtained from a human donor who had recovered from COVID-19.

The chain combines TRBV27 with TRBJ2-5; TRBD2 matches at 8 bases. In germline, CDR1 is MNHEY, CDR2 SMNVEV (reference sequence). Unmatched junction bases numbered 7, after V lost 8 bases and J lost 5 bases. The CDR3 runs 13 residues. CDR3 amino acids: CASGPAGAETQYF. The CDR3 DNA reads TGTGCCAGCGGCCCAGCGGGAGCGGAGACCCAGTACTTC.

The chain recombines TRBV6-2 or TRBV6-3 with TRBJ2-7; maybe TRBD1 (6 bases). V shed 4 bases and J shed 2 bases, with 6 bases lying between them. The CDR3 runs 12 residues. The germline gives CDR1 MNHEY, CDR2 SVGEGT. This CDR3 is CASSWTAYEQYF. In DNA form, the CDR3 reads TGTGCCAGCAGTTGGACAGCCTACGAGCAGTACTTC.

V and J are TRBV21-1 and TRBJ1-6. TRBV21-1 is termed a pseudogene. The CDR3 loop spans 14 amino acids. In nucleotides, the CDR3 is TGTGCCAGCAGCAAACTGGGCCGCAGATCACCCCTCCACTTT. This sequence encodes CASSKLGRRSPLHF.

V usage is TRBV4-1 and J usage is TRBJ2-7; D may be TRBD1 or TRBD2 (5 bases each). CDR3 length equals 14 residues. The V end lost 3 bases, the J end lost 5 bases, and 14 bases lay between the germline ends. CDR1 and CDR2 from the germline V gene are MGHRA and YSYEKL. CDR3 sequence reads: CASSHEGMSDEQYF. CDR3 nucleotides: TGCGCCAGCAGCCATGAGGGGATGAGCGACGAGCAGTACTTC.

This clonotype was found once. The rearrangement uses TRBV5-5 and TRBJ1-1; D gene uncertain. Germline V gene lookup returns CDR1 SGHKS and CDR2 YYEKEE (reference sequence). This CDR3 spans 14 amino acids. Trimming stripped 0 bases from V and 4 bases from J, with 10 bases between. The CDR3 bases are TGTGCCAGCAGCTTGGTCATCAGAGCCACTGAAGCTTTCTTT. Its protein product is CASSLVIRATEAFF. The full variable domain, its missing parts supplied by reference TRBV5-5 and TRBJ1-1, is DAGVTQSPTHLIKTRGQQVTLRCSPISGHKSVSWYQQVLGQGPQFIFQYYEKEERGRGNFPDRFSARQFPNYSSELNVNALLLGDSALYLCASSLVIRATEAFFGQGTRLTVV.

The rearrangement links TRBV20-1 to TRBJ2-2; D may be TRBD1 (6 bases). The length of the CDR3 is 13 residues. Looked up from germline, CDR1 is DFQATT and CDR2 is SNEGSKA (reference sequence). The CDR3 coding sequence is TGCAGCACCCCCGGACAGTTTGCCGGGGAGCTGTTTTTT. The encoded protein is CSTPGQFAGELFF.

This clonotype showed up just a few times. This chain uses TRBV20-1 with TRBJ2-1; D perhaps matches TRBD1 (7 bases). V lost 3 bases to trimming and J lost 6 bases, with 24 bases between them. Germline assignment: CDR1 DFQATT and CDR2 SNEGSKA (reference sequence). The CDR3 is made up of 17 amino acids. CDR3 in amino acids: CSASVNRGSVGGNEQFF. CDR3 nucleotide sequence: TGCAGTGCTAGCGTCAACAGGGGCTCCGTGGGGGGCAATGAGCAGTTCTTC.

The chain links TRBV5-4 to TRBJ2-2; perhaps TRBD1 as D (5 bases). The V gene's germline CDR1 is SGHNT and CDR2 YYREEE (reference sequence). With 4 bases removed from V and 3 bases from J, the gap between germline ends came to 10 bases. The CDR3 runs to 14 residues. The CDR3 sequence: CASSADIHTGELFF. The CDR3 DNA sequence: TGTGCCAGCAGCGCGGACATCCACACCGGGGAGCTGTTTTTT.

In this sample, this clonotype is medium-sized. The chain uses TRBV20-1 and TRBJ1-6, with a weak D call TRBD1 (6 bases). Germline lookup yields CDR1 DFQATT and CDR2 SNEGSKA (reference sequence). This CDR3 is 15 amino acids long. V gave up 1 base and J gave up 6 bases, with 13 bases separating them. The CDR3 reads CSARGGAGANSPLHF. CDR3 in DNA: TGCAGTGCTAGAGGGGGGGCGGGGGCTAATTCACCCCTCCACTTT.

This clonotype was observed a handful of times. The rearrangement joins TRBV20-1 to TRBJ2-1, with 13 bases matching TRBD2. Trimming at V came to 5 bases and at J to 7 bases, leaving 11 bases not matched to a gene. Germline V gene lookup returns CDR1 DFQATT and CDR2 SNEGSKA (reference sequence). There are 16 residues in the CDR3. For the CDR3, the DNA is TGCAGTGCTGCAGTCCGACTAGCGGGAGGTATTAATGAGCAGTTCTTC. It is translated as CSAAVRLAGGINEQFF.

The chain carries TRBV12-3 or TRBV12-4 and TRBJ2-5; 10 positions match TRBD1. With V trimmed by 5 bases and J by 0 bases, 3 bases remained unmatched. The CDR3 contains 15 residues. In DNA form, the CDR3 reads TGTGCCAGCAGTACGGGACAGGGGAACCAAGAGACCCAGTACTTC. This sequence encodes CASSTGQGNQETQYF.

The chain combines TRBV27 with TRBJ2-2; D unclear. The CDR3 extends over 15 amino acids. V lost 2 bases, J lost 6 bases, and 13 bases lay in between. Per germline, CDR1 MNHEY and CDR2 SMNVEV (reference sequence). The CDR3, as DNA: TGTGCCAGCAGTTTACGGAACGTCGGGTCCGGGGAGCTGTTTTTT. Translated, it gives CASSLRNVGSGELFF.

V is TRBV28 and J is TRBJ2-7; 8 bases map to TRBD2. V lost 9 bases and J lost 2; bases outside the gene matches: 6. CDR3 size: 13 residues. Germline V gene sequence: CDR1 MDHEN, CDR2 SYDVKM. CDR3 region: CASTIGGAYEQYF. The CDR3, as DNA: TGTGCCAGTACAATCGGGGGGGCCTACGAGCAGTACTTC.

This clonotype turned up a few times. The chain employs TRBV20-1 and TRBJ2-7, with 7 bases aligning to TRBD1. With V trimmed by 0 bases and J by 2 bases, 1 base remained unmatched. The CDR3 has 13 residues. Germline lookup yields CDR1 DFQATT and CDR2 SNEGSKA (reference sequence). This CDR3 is CSARETGPYEQYF. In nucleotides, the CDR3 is TGCAGTGCTAGAGAGACAGGGCCCTACGAGCAGTACTTC.

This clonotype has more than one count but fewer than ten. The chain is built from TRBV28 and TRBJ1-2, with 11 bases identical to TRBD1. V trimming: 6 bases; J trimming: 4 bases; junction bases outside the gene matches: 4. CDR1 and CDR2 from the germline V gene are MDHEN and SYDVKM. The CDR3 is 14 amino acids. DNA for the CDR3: TGTGCCAGCAGAGGGACAGGGGGAACCTATGGCTACACCTTC. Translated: CASRGTGGTYGYTF.

Here the CDR3 DNA reads TGCAGTGCTAGAGACCCTAACACCGGACAGGTAAACATTCAGTACTTC. Protein product: CSARDPNTGQVNIQYF. This chain connects TRBV20-1 to TRBJ2-4, with 7 bases lining up with TRBD1. Germline trimming cut 0 bases from V and 6 bases from J; bases unmatched to any gene: 11. This CDR3 has 16 residues. Germline CDR1 DFQATT, CDR2 SNEGSKA (reference sequence).

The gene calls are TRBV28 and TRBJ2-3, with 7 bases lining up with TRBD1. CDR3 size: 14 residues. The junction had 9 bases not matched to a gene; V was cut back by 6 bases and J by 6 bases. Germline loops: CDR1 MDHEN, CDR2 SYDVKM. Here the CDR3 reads CASSIRGRADTQYF. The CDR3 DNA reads TGTGCCAGCAGCATTAGGGGGCGAGCCGATACGCAGTATTTT.

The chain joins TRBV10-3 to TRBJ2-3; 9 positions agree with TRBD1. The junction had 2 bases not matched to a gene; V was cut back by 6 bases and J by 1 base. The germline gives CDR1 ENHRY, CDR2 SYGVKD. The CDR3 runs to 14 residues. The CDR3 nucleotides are TGTGCCATCAGGGGACAGGGAGGCACAGATACGCAGTATTTT. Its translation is CAIRGQGGTDTQYF.

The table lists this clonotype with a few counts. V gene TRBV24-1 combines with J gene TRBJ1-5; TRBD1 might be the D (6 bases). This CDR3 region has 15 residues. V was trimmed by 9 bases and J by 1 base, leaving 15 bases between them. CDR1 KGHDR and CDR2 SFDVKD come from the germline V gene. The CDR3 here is CATFCPGQSNQPQHF. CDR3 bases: TGTGCCACCTTCTGCCCCGGACAGAGCAATCAGCCCCAGCATTTT.

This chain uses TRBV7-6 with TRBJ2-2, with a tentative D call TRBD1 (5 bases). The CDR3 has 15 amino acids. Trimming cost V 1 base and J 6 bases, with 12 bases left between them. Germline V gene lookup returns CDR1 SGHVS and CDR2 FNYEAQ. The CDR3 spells CASSLEGQPAGELFF. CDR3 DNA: TGTGCCAGCAGCTTAGAAGGACAACCAGCCGGGGAGCTGTTTTTT.

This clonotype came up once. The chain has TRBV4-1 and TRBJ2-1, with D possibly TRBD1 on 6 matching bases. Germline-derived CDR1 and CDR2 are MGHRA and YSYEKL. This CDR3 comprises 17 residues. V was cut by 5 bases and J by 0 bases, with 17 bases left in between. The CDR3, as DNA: TGCGCCAGCAGCTCGAATAGGGGGACGAGCTCCTACAATGAGCAGTTCTTC. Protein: CASSSNRGTSSYNEQFF.

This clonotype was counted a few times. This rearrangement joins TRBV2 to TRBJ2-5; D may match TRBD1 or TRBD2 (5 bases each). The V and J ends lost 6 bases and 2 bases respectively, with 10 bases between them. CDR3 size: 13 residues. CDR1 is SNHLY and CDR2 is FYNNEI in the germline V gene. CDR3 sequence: CASRGDGQETQYF. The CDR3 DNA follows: TGTGCCAGCAGAGGGGACGGACAAGAGACCCAGTACTTC.

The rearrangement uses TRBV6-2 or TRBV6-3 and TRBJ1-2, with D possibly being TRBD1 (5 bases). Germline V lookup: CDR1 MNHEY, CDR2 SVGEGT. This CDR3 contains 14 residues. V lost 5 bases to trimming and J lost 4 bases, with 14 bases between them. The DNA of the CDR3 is TGTGCCAGCAGTCCCCCCAGGGATCTCTATGGCTACACCTTC. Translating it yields CASSPPRDLYGYTF.

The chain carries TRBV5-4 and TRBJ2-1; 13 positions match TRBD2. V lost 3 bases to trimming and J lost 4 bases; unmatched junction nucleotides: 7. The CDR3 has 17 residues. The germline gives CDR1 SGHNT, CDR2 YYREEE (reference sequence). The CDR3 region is CASSSRTSGSRYNEQFF. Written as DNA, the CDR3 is TGTGCCAGCAGCTCCCGGACTAGCGGGAGCCGATACAATGAGCAGTTCTTC. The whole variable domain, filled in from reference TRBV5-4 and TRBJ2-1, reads ETGVTQSPTHLIKTRGQQVTLRCSSQSGHNTVSWYQQALGQGPQFIFQYYREEENGRGNFPPRFSGLQFPNYSSELNVNALELDDSALYLCASSSRTSGSRYNEQFFGPGTRLTVL.

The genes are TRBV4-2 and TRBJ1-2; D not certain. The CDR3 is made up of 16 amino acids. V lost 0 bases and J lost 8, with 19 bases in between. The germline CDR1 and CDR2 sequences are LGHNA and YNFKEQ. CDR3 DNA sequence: TGTGCCAGCAGCCAAGAGGCCTTGGTTATGAGCAGGGGCTACACCTTC. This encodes CASSQEALVMSRGYTF.

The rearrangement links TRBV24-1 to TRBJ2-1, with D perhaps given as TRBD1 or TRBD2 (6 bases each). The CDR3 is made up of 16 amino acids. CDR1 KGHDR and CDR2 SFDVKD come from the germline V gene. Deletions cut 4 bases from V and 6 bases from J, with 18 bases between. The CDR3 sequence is CATSDSGVAGFNEQFF. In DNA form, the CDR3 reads TGTGCCACCAGTGACTCAGGGGTGGCGGGATTCAATGAGCAGTTCTTC.

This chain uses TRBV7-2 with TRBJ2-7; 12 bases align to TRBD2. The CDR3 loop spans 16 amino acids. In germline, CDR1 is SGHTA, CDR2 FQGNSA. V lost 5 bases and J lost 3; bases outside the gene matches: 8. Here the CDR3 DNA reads TGTGCCAGCAGCCGTCCTAGCGGGAGGGACCTCTACGAGCAGTACTTC. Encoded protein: CASSRPSGRDLYEQYF.

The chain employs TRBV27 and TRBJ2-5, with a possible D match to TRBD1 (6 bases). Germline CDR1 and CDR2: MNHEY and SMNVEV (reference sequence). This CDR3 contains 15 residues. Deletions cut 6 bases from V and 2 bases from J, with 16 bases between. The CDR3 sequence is CASSPIDRHQETQYF. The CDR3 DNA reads TGTGCCAGCAGCCCTATAGACAGGCATCAAGAGACCCAGTACTTC.

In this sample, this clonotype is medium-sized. CDR3 residues: CASSWGQGTEAFF. CDR3 nucleotides: TGTGCCAGCAGTTGGGGACAGGGCACTGAAGCTTTCTTT. The V and J genes are TRBV27 and TRBJ1-1; 9 nucleotides agree with TRBD1. The CDR3 length is 13 residues. Trimming removed 4 bases from V and 4 bases from J; junction bases left unmatched: 1. Germline CDR1 and CDR2: MNHEY and SMNVEV (reference sequence).

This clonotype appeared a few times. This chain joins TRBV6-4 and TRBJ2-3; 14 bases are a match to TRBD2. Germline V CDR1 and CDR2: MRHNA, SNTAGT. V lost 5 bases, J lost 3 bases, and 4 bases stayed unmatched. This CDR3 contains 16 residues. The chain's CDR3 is CASSRGTSGSTDTQYF. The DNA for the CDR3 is TGTGCCAGCAGTAGAGGGACTAGCGGGAGTACAGATACGCAGTATTTT.

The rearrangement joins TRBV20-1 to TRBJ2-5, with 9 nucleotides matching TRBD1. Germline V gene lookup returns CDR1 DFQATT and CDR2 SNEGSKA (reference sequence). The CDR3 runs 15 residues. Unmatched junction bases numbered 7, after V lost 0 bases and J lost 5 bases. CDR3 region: CSARDKDRGLETQYF. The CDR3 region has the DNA TGCAGTGCTAGAGATAAGGACAGGGGATTGGAGACCCAGTACTTC.